This T cell receptor (beta chain) was identified in a study of OX40 agonist ivuxolimab in advanced cancers. V lost 4 bases, J lost 1 base, and 3 bases stayed unmatched. The CDR3 runs 14 residues. CDR1 is SGHVS and CDR2 is FQNEAQ in the germline V gene. Study-wide results and caveats: Expanded peripheral T cell antigen specificity was not determined.

Method: immunoSEQ multiplex PCR; TCRdb's copy keeps in-frame clones and lacks some. The sample has about 20,000 clones; roughly 90% are singletons. With regard to this clone: Its antigen is undetermined.

V usage is TRBV7-8 and J usage is TRBJ1-1; 7 bases fit TRBD1. The TCR originated in an adult with an advanced solid tumor such as melanoma, head and neck, liver or kidney cancer. The sample in question was CD4+ or CD8+ T cells sorted from blood, obtained in a trial of the OX40 agonist ivuxolimab. The CDR3 loop is CASSSSGGNTEAFF. The CDR3 nucleotides read TGTGCCAGCAGCTCGTCAGGGGGGAACACTGAAGCTTTCTTT.